This is a list of T cell receptor beta chains from one sample in a study of shared clonotypes between healthy human individuals. The protocol was immunoSEQ multiplex PCR, while the TCRdb copy is restricted to in-frame clones and leaves out a portion. The sample has roughly 510,000 clones, about 79% seen once. The sample was PBMCs. These receptors originate from a woman aged 35 to 49 in good health. Some clones in this sample may be carry-over from other donors' samples. Each CDR3 is given with its conserved first and last residue. A D gene is named only where the DNA matches it firmly. The size of a clone is reported for some rows only, either as once, few or many, or as a class for expanded clones.

v_gene	d_gene	abundance	j_gene	CDR3aa	CDR3nt
TRBV7-3	TRBD1	-	TRBJ2-1	CASSLIVGRGSEQFF	TGTGCCAGCAGCTTAATAGTGGGCAGGGGGAGTGAGCAGTTCTTC
TRBV28	TRBD1	many	TRBJ1-1	CASSEQGGAWNTEAFF	TGTGCCAGCAGCGAGCAGGGGGGCGCTTGGAACACTGAAGCTTTCTTT
TRBV2	-	once	TRBJ1-2	CASGLQWGADGYTF	TGTGCCAGCGGACTACAGTGGGGGGCGGATGGCTACACCTTC
TRBV6-4	TRBD2	-	TRBJ2-1	CASSIAGGYNEQFF	TGTGCCAGCTCCATAGCGGGAGGTTACAATGAGCAGTTCTTC
TRBV5-6	-	-	TRBJ1-4	CASSLVGGGEKLFF	TGTGCCAGCAGCTTGGTGGGGGGAGGTGAAAAACTGTTTTTT
TRBV6-1	TRBD2	-	TRBJ2-7	CASDRLAGAGDEQYF	TGTGCCAGCGATAGACTAGCGGGAGCTGGCGACGAGCAGTACTTC
TRBV7-9	-	-	TRBJ2-5	CASSLAGGRETQYF	TGTGCCAGCAGCTTAGCAGGTGGCCGGGAGACCCAGTACTTC
TRBV6-1	TRBD2	-	TRBJ2-1	CATHSGRGYNEQFF	TGTGCCACTCATAGCGGGAGAGGCTACAATGAGCAGTTCTTC
TRBV13	-	-	TRBJ2-2	CASSLGVENTGELFF	TGTGCCAGCAGCTTAGGAGTCGAGAACACCGGGGAGCTGTTTTTT
TRBV18	-	-	TRBJ2-5	CASSPQGQETQYF	TGTGCCAGCTCACCACAGGGCCAAGAGACCCAGTACTTC
TRBV7-2	TRBD1	-	TRBJ2-7	CASSVQQGAVGEQYF	TGTGCCAGCAGCGTCCAACAGGGGGCGGTCGGCGAGCAGTACTTC
TRBV2	TRBD2	-	TRBJ2-5	CASSDGASGSSETQYF	TGTGCCAGCAGTGATGGGGCTAGCGGGAGCTCAGAGACCCAGTACTTC
TRBV28	-	-	TRBJ2-5	CASSGSRRKETQYF	TGTGCCAGCAGTGGTAGCCGAAGAAAAGAGACCCAGTACTTC
TRBV7-7	TRBD1	-	TRBJ2-2	CASSPQGADTGELFF	TGTGCCAGCAGCCCCCAGGGGGCTGACACCGGGGAGCTGTTTTTT
TRBV30	-	-	TRBJ1-4	CAWSVGGADEGGTNEKLFF	TGTGCCTGGAGTGTTGGTGGGGCGGACGAAGGTGGTACTAATGAAAAACTGTTTTTT
TRBV7-9	-	-	TRBJ1-3	CASSSRPLPSLSGNTIYF	TGTGCCAGCAGCTCTCGACCCCTTCCAAGCCTCTCTGGAAACACCATATATTTT
TRBV10-1	-	-	TRBJ2-1	CASSPRIVVGEQFF	TGCGCCAGCAGCCCGAGAATTGTGGTCGGGGAGCAGTTCTTC
TRBV2	-	-	TRBJ2-2	CASSGKGSTGELFF	TGTGCCAGCAGTGGTAAGGGGAGCACCGGGGAGCTGTTTTTT
TRBV19	TRBD1	few	TRBJ1-5	CASSILQGVGNQPQHF	TGTGCCAGTAGTATCCTTCAGGGGGTTGGCAATCAGCCCCAGCATTTT
TRBV29-1	-	-	TRBJ1-2	CGVEAGSVIGGGYTF	TGCGGCGTTGAAGCGGGCAGCGTGATTGGGGGAGGCTACACCTTC
TRBV18	-	-	TRBJ1-1	CASSPTVLNTEAFF	TGTGCCAGCTCACCGACAGTTTTGAACACTGAAGCTTTCTTT
TRBV10-3	-	few	TRBJ1-2	CAISEWREGKGGYTF	TGTGCCATCAGTGAGTGGAGGGAGGGGAAAGGTGGCTACACCTTC
TRBV10-3	-	-	TRBJ2-1	CAISLPGLPNRSGEGNEQFF	TGTGCCATCAGCCTCCCGGGACTCCCCAATCGGTCGGGCGAGGGCAATGAGCAGTTCTTC
TRBV5-1	TRBD1	-	TRBJ2-7	CASSLGGTGHYEQYF	TGCGCCAGCAGCTTGGGCGGGACAGGGCATTACGAGCAGTACTTC
TRBV11-1	-	-	TRBJ2-1	CASSPTGQFYNEQFF	TGTGCCAGCAGCCCAACCGGACAGTTCTACAATGAGCAGTTCTTC